This TCR beta chain was captured in a study of chemoradiotherapy in HPV16-positive cancers. Repertoires were generated with immunoSEQ multiplex PCR, while TCRdb's copy carries only in-frame clones and drops some. This sample has roughly 3,400 clones; more than 70% occur once, and the top ten carry approximately 5.4%. Samples were taken several times over chemoradiotherapy. This CDR3 has 15 residues. The V gene lost 1 base and the J gene lost 4 bases, with 13 bases spanning the gap. The germline CDR1 and CDR2 sequences are GTSNPN and SVGIG (reference sequence). The sample consisted of tumor tissue, taken from a patient who underwent chemoradiotherapy. This receptor was taken from a human donor with HPV-associated anogenital cancer. This chain links TRBV30 with TRBJ2-2; TRBD2 might be the D (5 bases). The CDR3 region has the DNA TGTGCCTGGAGTGCACTGCTTCGGGGCACCGGGGAGCTGTTTTTT. It encodes CAWSALLRGTGELFF.